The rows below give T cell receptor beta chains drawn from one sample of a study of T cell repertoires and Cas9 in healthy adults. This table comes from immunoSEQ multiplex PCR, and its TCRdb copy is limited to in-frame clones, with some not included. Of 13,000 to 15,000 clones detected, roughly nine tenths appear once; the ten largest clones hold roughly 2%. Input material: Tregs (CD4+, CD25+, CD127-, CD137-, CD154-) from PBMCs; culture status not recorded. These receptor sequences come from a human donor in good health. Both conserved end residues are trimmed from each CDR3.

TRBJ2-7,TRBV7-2,ASSLSSSRAYEQY
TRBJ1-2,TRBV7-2,ASSARWRDYGYT
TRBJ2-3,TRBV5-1,ASSKEDRVADTQY
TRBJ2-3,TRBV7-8,ASSPPRVGSTDTQY
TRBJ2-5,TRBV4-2,ASSQDIRRGGETQY
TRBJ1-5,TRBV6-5,ASSRSGEVFQPQH
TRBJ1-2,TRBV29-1,SVTIDSYGYT
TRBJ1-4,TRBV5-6,ASSTYRGPDEKLF
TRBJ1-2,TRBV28,ASSSVDGYT
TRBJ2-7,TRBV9,ASSVGVQGTRYEQY
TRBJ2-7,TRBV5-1,ASSWETAYEQY
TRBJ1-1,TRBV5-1,ASSYNRGQGTEAF
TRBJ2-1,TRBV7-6,ASSLVIAGAYNEQF
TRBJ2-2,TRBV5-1,ASSLTSAGVGLF
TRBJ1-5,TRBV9,ASSVGTDNQPQH
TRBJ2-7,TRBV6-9,ASSTPPGMGEQY
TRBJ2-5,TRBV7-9,ASSAGTGGETQY
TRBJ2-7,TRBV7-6,ASSLVCIGWHSYEQY
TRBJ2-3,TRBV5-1,ASSLTGGFTDTQY
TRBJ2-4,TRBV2,ASSVSPGSNIQY
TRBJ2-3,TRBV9,ASSVVPAFWSGGADTQY
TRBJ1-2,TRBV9,ASSATGTYGYT
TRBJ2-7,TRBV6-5,ASSYSTLAGAYEQY
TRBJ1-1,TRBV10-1,ASSMGAYTEAF
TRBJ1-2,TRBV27,ASSPTGTGVMRSYGYT
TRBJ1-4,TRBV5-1,ASSLALTELPSLETVELF
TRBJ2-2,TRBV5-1,ASSFGASGLYTGELF
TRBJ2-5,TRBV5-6,ASSWGTGAEETQY
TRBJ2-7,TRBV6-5,ASSQQGVRYEQY
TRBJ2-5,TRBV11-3,ASSSTGGGETQY
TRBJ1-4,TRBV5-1,ASSVGLGEKLF
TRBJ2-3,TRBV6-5,ASSYTNFFDTQY
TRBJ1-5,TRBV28,ASKGGGQIINQPQH
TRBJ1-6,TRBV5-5,ASSMAGTASLFPLH
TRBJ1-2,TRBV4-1,ASSPTGETLYGYT
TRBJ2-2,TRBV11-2,ASSLAGSGELF
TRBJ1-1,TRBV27,ASRGQGVGRTEAF
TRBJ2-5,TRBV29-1,SVVVTGTQETQY
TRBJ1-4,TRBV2,ASSRQLMATNEKLF
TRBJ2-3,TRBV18,ASSRGGADTQY
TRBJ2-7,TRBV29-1,SVLGASGGLEQY
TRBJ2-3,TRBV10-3,AMRSTDTQY
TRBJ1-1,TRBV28,ASSLLPRPRRTEAF
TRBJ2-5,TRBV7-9,ASSLWDSQETQY
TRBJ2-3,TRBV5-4,ASSRGGRVLADTQY
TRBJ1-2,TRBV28,ASSWGDTLNGYT